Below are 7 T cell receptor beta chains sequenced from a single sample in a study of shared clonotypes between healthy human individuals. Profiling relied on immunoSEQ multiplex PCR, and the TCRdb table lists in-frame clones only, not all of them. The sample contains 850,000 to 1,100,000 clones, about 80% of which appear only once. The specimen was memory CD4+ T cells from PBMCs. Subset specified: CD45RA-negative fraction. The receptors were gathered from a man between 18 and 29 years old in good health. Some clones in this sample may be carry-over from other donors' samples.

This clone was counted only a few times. CDR3 amino acids: CAWRRTGMNTEAFF. CDR3 sequence (DNA): TGTGCCTGGAGGCGGACAGGAATGAACACTGAAGCTTTCTTT. This chain links TRBV30 with TRBJ1-1; 7 positions match TRBD1. The CDR3 runs to 14 residues. The germline gives CDR1 GTSNPN, CDR2 SVGIG (reference sequence). Unmatched junction bases numbered 4, after V lost 3 bases and J lost 0 bases.

The DNA of the CDR3 is TGTGCCACAGGGGGGACAGCTCAAGAGACCCAGTACTTC. Protein product: CATGGTAQETQYF. The rearrangement uses TRBV19 and TRBJ2-5; D may be TRBD1 (7 bases). CDR1 and CDR2 from the germline V gene are LNHDA and SQIVND (reference sequence). The CDR3 is 13 residues long. With 10 bases removed from V and 2 bases from J, the gap between germline ends came to 14 bases.

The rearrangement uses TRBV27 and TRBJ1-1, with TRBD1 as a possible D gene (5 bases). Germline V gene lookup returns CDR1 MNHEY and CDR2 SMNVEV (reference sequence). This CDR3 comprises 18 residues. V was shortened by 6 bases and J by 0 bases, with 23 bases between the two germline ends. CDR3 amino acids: CASSDPPLLGRVNTEAFF. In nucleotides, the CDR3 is TGTGCCAGCAGCGACCCCCCTCTCTTGGGCAGGGTGAACACTGAAGCTTTCTTT.

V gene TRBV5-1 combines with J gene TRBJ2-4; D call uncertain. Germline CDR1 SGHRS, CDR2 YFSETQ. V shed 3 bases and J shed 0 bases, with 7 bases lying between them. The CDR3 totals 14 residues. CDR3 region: CASSSELAKNIQYF. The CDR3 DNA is TGCGCCAGCAGCTCCGAGTTAGCCAAAAACATTCAGTACTTC.

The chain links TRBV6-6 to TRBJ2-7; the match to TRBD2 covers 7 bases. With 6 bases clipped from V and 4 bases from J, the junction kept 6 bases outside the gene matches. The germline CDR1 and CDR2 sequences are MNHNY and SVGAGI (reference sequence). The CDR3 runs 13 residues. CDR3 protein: CASSPPGGYEQYF. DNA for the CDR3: TGTGCCAGCAGCCCACCCGGGGGGTACGAGCAGTACTTC.

CDR3 residues: CASSLYGTDGDTQYF. In DNA, the CDR3 is TGTGCCAGCAGTTTATATGGGACAGACGGGGATACGCAGTATTTT. V is TRBV28 and J is TRBJ2-3, with TRBD1 matching 7 bases. CDR1 is MDHEN and CDR2 is SYDVKM in the germline V gene. The CDR3 runs 15 residues. V dropped 1 base and J dropped 6; count of bases not matched to a gene: 7. Supplemented by reference TRBV28 and TRBJ2-3, the full variable domain reads DVKVTQSSRYLVKRTGEKVFLECVQDMDHENMFWYRQDPGLGLRLIYFSYDVKMKEKGDIPEGYSVSREKKERFSLILESASTNQTSMYLCASSLYGTDGDTQYFGPGTRLTVL.

The CDR3 reads CASSARTAGEADTQYF. CDR3 coding DNA: TGTGCCAGCAGTGCCCGTACAGCGGGAGAGGCAGATACGCAGTATTTT. The chain links TRBV2 to TRBJ2-3; 8 positions agree with TRBD2. This CDR3 contains 16 residues. Germline V gene sequence: CDR1 SNHLY, CDR2 FYNNEI. The J segment lost 4 bases and the V segment lost 4 bases, leaving 10 bases of the junction unmatched. The whole variable domain, remainder taken from reference TRBV2 and TRBJ2-3, is EPEVTQTPSHQVTQMGQEVILRCVPISNHLYFYWYRQILGQKVEFLVSFYNNEISEKSEIFDDQFSVERPDGSNFTLKIRSTKLEDSAMYFCASSARTAGEADTQYFGPGTRLTVL.